This TCR beta chain was captured by sequencing in a study of T-cell reconstitution after alpha-beta-depleted transplantation in children. With respect to this clonotype: Its target is unknown.

Study outcomes and limitations: A year post-transplant, T-cell counts and diversity derived mostly from newly produced T cells. There were some patients whose high TCRbeta diversity at day 60 came from surviving recipient T cells and thymic progenitors. About two months after transplant, alpha-beta T cells reportedly came from several hundred expanded graft clones.

Researchers prepared the TCRbeta library using unique molecular identifiers, the study reports. TCRdb re-analysed the PCR reads in MiXCR, keeping a single row per CDR3 protein. Of about 540,000 distinct CDR3 sequences listed, roughly a quarter are singletons. The V end lost 10 bases, the J end lost 1 base, and 1 base lay between the germline ends. CDR3 length: 9 amino acids. CDR1 and CDR2 (germline): SEHNR, FQNEAQ (reference sequence). The sequencing here drew on PBMCs, taken before TCRalphabeta/CD19-depleted stem cell transplant. This sequence originates from a boy in the first two years of life with Wiskott-Aldrich syndrome, due to receive a stem cell transplant. The rearrangement uses TRBV7-9 and TRBJ1-1; unclear D gene. The chain's CDR3 is CATNTEAFF. The DNA for the CDR3 is TGTGCCACGAACACTGAAGCTTTCTTT.